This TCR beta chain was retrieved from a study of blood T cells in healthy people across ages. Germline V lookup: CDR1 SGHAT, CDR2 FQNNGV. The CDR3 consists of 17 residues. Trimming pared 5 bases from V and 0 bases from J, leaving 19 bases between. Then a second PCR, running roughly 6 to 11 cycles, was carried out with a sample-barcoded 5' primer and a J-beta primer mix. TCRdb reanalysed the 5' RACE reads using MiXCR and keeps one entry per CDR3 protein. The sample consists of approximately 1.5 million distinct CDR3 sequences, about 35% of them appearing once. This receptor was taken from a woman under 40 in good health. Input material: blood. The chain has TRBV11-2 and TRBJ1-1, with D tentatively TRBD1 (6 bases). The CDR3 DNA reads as TGTGCCAGCAGCAAATCTGGGAGGACAGCGATGAACACTGAAGCTTTCTTT. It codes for CASSKSGRTAMNTEAFF.